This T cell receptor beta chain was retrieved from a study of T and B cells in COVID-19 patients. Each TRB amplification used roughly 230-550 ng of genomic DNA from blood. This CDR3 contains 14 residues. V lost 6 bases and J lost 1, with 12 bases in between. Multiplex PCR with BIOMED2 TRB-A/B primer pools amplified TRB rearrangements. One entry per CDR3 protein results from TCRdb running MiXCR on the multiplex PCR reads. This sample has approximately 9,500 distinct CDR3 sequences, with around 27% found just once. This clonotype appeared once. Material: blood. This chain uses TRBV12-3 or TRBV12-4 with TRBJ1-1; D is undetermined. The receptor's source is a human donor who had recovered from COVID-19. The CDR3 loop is CASSDGAKNTEAFF. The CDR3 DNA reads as TGTGCCAGCAGCGACGGAGCTAAGAACACTGAAGCTTTCTTT.